These 20 T cell receptor beta chains came from one sample sequenced in a study of post-analysis software for immune sequencing data. These TCRs are of unknown antigen specificity. Findings of the study overall: In patients, 4 to 6 TRBV segments were more frequent than in controls, with TRBV5-6, TRBV5-1 and TRBV20-1 among them.

The TCR beta cDNA libraries carried unique molecular identifiers. TCRdb used MiXCR to reprocess the PCR reads, holding one entry per CDR3 protein. The sample has more than 450,000 distinct CDR3 sequences; roughly 46% are singletons. Source material: blood. All receptors derive from a girl under 18 with multiple sclerosis.

The chain recombines TRBV7-9 with TRBJ2-4, with unresolved D. CDR3 length: 12 amino acids. The V end lost 8 bases, the J end lost 13 bases, and 18 bases lay between the germline ends. Germline CDR1 reads SEHNR; CDR2 reads FQNEAQ (reference sequence). The CDR3 is CASAYSNNEQYF. DNA for the CDR3: TGTGCCAGCGCCTACAGTAACAATGAGCAGTACTTC. The entire variable domain, with the rest obtained from reference TRBV7-9 and TRBJ2-4, is as follows: DTGVSQNPRHKITKRGQNVTFRCDPISEHNRLYWYRQTLGQGPEFLTYFQNEAQLEKSRLLSDRFSAERPKGSFSTLEIQRTEQGDSAMYLCASAYSNNEQYFGAGTRLSVL.

A few counts support this clonotype. The chain is built from TRBV6-4 and TRBJ2-2; TRBD2 might be the D (5 bases). This CDR3 has 14 amino acids. Germline V gene data show CDR1 as MRHNA and CDR2 as SNTAGT. Trimming left V 3 bases short and J 8 bases short, with 13 bases between. CDR3 amino acids: CASSETPGSGELFF. CDR3 sequence (DNA): TGTGCCAGCAGTGAAACCCCGGGGTCAGGGGAGCTGTTTTTT.

The chain links TRBV7-9 to TRBJ1-2; D not certain. The V gene's germline CDR1 is SEHNR and CDR2 FQNEAQ (reference sequence). V lost 2 bases, J lost 4 bases, and 5 bases lay in between. This CDR3 comprises 12 residues. DNA of the CDR3: TGTGCCAGCAGCTTACACAGCTATGGCTACACCTTC. It yields the protein CASSLHSYGYTF.

V gene TRBV20-1 combines with J gene TRBJ2-7; 9 bases are a match to TRBD2. V shed 5 bases, J shed 4 bases, and the junction held 3 bases outside the gene matches. This CDR3 region has 12 residues. Germline V gene data show CDR1 as DFQATT and CDR2 as SNEGSKA (reference sequence). The DNA of the CDR3 is TGCAGTGCTCTTAGCGGGGGATACGAGCAGTACTTC. Translation gives CSALSGGYEQYF.

This clonotype was seen just once. The gene calls are TRBV6-5 and TRBJ1-6; 7 bases are a match to TRBD1. Germline assignment: CDR1 MNHEY and CDR2 SVGAGI. V gave up 7 bases and J gave up 7 bases; unmatched junction bases: 7. This CDR3 is built from 14 residues. The CDR3 sequence is CASTRTGRNSPLHF. Here the CDR3 DNA reads TGTGCCAGCACCCGGACAGGAAGGAATTCACCCCTCCACTTT.

The rearrangement uses TRBV12-3 or TRBV12-4 and TRBJ2-3, with 7 nucleotides matching TRBD1. CDR3 size: 16 residues. V shed 5 bases, J shed 0 bases, and the junction held 8 bases outside the gene matches. The CDR3 loop is CASSPSGQLSTDTQYF. Here the CDR3 DNA reads TGTGCCAGCAGTCCCTCGGGACAGCTTAGCACAGATACGCAGTATTTT.

This clonotype was observed many times. The chain joins TRBV24-1 to TRBJ2-4; D remains ambiguous. V lost 7 bases to trimming and J lost 0 bases, with 12 bases between them. CDR3 length: 15 amino acids. Germline V CDR1 and CDR2: KGHDR, SFDVKD. The CDR3 loop reads CATRITSIAKNIQYF. CDR3 sequence (DNA): TGTGCCACCAGGATTACCTCCATAGCCAAAAACATTCAGTACTTC.

V usage is TRBV20-1 and J usage is TRBJ2-7, with D possibly matching TRBD2 (7 bases). V lost 0 bases and J 2 bases, leaving 26 bases between the germline ends. Germline V lookup: CDR1 DFQATT, CDR2 SNEGSKA (reference sequence). CDR3 length equals 19 residues. The CDR3 reads CSARDQDWRKLGGPYEQYF. CDR3 in DNA: TGCAGTGCTAGAGATCAGGATTGGAGAAAGCTCGGGGGGCCCTACGAGCAGTACTTC.

This clonotype was counted a few times. The rearrangement links TRBV12-3 or TRBV12-4 to TRBJ2-5, with D maybe TRBD2 (5 bases). The V end was cut by 2 bases, the J end by 3 bases, with 13 bases between. The CDR3 contains 15 residues. CDR3 bases: TGTGCCAGCAGTTTAATCCGGGGAACAAAAGAGACCCAGTACTTC. Its translation: CASSLIRGTKETQYF.

The sample holds a few counts of this clonotype. The V gene is TRBV3-1, the J gene TRBJ2-1, with D perhaps matching TRBD1 or TRBD2 (5 bases each). This CDR3 has 15 amino acids. The ends were cut back, 5 bases at V and 2 bases at J, with 13 bases in the middle. CDR1 is LGHDT and CDR2 is YNNKEL in the germline V gene (reference sequence). The CDR3 DNA follows: TGTGCCAGCAGCAAGGGACGTGGCACCTACAATGAGCAGTTCTTC. Translated, it gives CASSKGRGTYNEQFF.

This clonotype was observed once. The CDR3 protein is CSVEKGRENTEAFF. The DNA of the CDR3 is TGCAGCGTTGAAAAAGGCAGGGAGAACACTGAAGCTTTCTTT. The rearrangement links TRBV29-1 to TRBJ1-1, with D tentatively TRBD1 (5 bases). V lost 2 bases and J 1 base, leaving 11 bases between the germline ends. CDR1 is SQVTM, CDR2 ANQGSEA, per germline. The CDR3 has 14 amino acids.

This clonotype was seen a handful of times. The chain has TRBV12-3 or TRBV12-4 and TRBJ1-2; D remains unclear. The CDR3 sequence is 14 residues long. Trimming shortened V by 3 bases and J by 1 base, and 9 bases separated the two germline ends. CDR3 DNA sequence: TGTGCCAGCAGTTTTAGGAGAAATAACTATGGCTACACCTTC. Translation gives CASSFRRNNYGYTF.

The chain uses TRBV18 and TRBJ2-1; D may be TRBD1 (5 bases). The DNA end is more similar to TRBJ2-7, so the J call may be wrong. The CDR3 sequence is 15 residues long. CDR1 KGHSH and CDR2 LQKENI come from the germline V gene. In DNA form, the CDR3 reads TGTGCCAGCTCATACGGGCAGGGCTCCTACAATGAGCAGTACTTC. Translation gives CASSYGQGSYNEQYF.

The chain carries TRBV5-1 and TRBJ2-4; 9 bases align to TRBD1. The J call could be wrong; TRBJ2-7 is a better fit for the DNA end. Germline assignment: CDR1 SGHRS and CDR2 YFSETQ. There are 14 residues in the CDR3. CDR3 nucleotide sequence: TGCGCCAGCAGCTTACAGGGGGCGCAGGACGAGCAGTACTTC. Protein sequence: CASSLQGAQDEQYF.

In its sample, this clonotype was seen a few times. The chain uses TRBV10-3 and TRBJ1-2; 9 positions match TRBD1. The CDR3 runs 16 residues. Per the germline V gene, CDR1 is ENHRY and CDR2 is SYGVKD. After removal of 0 bases from V and 4 bases from J, the junction contained 6 bases not matched to a gene. CDR3 sequence: CAISESKGQGVYGYTF. The CDR3 DNA is TGTGCCATCAGTGAGTCGAAGGGACAGGGTGTCTATGGCTACACCTTC.

This clonotype has just a few counts. The chain couples TRBV7-9 to TRBJ2-1, with a possible D match to TRBD1 (5 bases). CDR3 length: 14 amino acids. Germline lookup yields CDR1 SEHNR and CDR2 FQNEAQ (reference sequence). V lost 5 bases to trimming and J lost 4 bases, with 12 bases between them. DNA of the CDR3: TGTGCCAGCAGCGAGACGACAGAATACAATGAGCAGTTCTTC. This codes for CASSETTEYNEQFF.

About this clonotype itself: The junction departs from the called germline gene at one end, perhaps through a read error. This chain uses TRBV12-3 or TRBV12-4 with TRBJ2-5; the match to TRBD2 covers 8 bases. The CDR3 is 15 amino acids. Written as DNA, the CDR3 is TGTGCCAGCAGTCCAGGTGGCGGGAGGTCAGAGGCCCAGTACTTC. The encoded protein is CASSPGGGRSEAQYF.

The rearrangement links TRBV10-3 to TRBJ1-2; D not certain. The CDR3 has 12 amino acids. Trimming removed 3 bases at V and 3 bases at J, with 5 bases between. The germline V gene encodes CDR1 ENHRY and CDR2 SYGVKD. The CDR3 DNA reads as TGTGCCATCAGTGACAAATACTATGGCTACACCTTC. Amino acids: CAISDKYYGYTF.

The chain uses TRBV7-2 and TRBJ2-7; D is uncertain. The length of the CDR3 is 14 residues. V lost 5 bases and J lost 7, with 18 bases in between. Germline V CDR1 and CDR2: SGHTA, FQGNSA. CDR3 sequence reads: CASSPTWKAQEQYF. DNA of the CDR3: TGTGCCAGCAGCCCGACTTGGAAAGCGCAGGAGCAGTACTTC.

This chain connects TRBV5-1 to TRBJ2-3; D is ambiguous. The V end was cut by 2 bases, the J end by 0 bases, with 10 bases between. This CDR3 spans 15 amino acids. Germline V gene data show CDR1 as SGHRS and CDR2 as YFSETQ. CDR3 coding DNA: TGCGCCAGCAGCTTATACGCGCAGAGCACAGATACGCAGTATTTT. Protein: CASSLYAQSTDTQYF.